This T cell receptor beta chain is drawn from a study of T cell responses to AZD1222 COVID-19 vaccine. The CDR3 has 13 amino acids. Germline values: CDR1 PRHDT, CDR2 FYEKMQ (reference sequence). V lost 8 bases to trimming and J lost 4 bases, with 14 bases between them. Libraries were prepared by immunoSEQ multiplex PCR; TCRdb keeps only in-frame clonotypes and omits some of them. The sample lists 55,000 to 65,000 clones; 80% to 90% were seen once. The starting material was peripheral blood, obtained on day 0 of AZD1222 vaccination. The TCR sequence derives from an adult in good health. The chain is built from TRBV13 and TRBJ2-5; tentatively, D is TRBD2 (5 bases). CDR3 nucleotide sequence: TGTGCCAGCTCGGTTCGGGAAGGAGAGACCCAGTACTTC. It yields the protein CASSVREGETQYF.